The 28 T cell receptor beta chains presented below share a single source sample, sequenced in a study of cytotoxic CD8 clonotypes in ibrutinib-treated CLL. Only in-frame clones appear in the TCRdb table, and some are missing; sequencing was by immunoSEQ multiplex PCR. The sample holds over 100,000 clones, approximately 58% seen once. The sample here was PBMCs, taken after 24 months of ibrutinib treatment. These receptors were taken from a human donor with chronic lymphocytic leukemia.

The chain joins TRBV6-5 to TRBJ2-2; D is ambiguous. This CDR3 is 14 amino acids long. V lost 3 bases and J lost 4, with 9 bases in between. Germline V lookup: CDR1 MNHEY, CDR2 SVGAGI. CDR3 coding DNA: TGTGCCAGCAGTTATCAAAAGGCCACCGGGGAGCTGTTTTTT. The encoded protein is CASSYQKATGELFF.

The rearrangement uses TRBV4-2 and TRBJ1-2; D call uncertain. Trimming left V 7 bases short and J 4 bases short, with 19 bases between. The CDR3 extends over 15 amino acids. Looked up from germline, CDR1 is LGHNA and CDR2 is YNFKEQ. Here the CDR3 DNA reads TGTGCCAGCATTCTAACCCCCGGAGTAGGCTATGGCTACACCTTC. It specifies CASILTPGVGYGYTF.

This chain connects TRBV5-1 to TRBJ2-1; 8 nucleotides match TRBD1. Germline V lookup: CDR1 SGHRS, CDR2 YFSETQ. This CDR3 has 13 amino acids. V trimming: 6 bases; J trimming: 3 bases; junction bases outside the gene matches: 2. The DNA of the CDR3 is TGCGCCAGCAATGGACAGGGCTACAATGAGCAGTTCTTC. Translating gives CASNGQGYNEQFF.

The table lists this clone with a few counts. This chain uses TRBV6-5 with TRBJ1-6, with D unresolved. Trimming pared 4 bases from V and 7 bases from J, leaving 11 bases between. CDR1 and CDR2 (germline): MNHEY, SVGAGI. CDR3 size: 14 residues. CDR3 loop: CASSSIPANSPLHF. The CDR3 DNA is TGTGCCAGCAGTTCCATCCCGGCGAATTCACCCCTCCACTTT.

This clone showed up just a few times. The gene calls are TRBV9 and TRBJ1-1; no reliable D call. The CDR3 has 14 amino acids. V was trimmed by 4 bases and J by 1 base, leaving 11 bases between them. Germline V gene data show CDR1 as SGDLS and CDR2 as YYNGEE. CDR3 DNA sequence: TGTGCCAGCAGCCTAGGGCCGGGGAACACTGAAGCTTTCTTT. This translates into CASSLGPGNTEAFF.

This chain joins TRBV29-1 and TRBJ2-2; 8 nucleotides match TRBD1. This CDR3 has 14 residues. Germline trimming cut 6 bases from V and 6 bases from J; bases unmatched to any gene: 9. Germline V gene lookup returns CDR1 SQVTM and CDR2 ANQGSEA. The CDR3 DNA sequence: TGCAGCGTCAAGGACAGGGTCTCGCCCGGGGAGCTGTTTTTT. Its protein is CSVKDRVSPGELFF.

The V call is TRBV6-5, the J call TRBJ1-1; 7 bases match TRBD1. CDR3 length: 14 residues. The ends lost 4 bases at V and 5 bases at J; junction bases unmatched: 7. CDR1 and CDR2 from the germline V gene are MNHEY and SVGAGI. The CDR3 here is CASSFTGAGTEAFF. In nucleotides, the CDR3 is TGTGCCAGCAGTTTTACAGGGGCAGGGACTGAAGCTTTCTTT.

The V call is TRBV7-2, the J call TRBJ2-1, with unresolved D. The CDR3 totals 15 residues. In germline, CDR1 is SGHTA, CDR2 FQGNSA. Trimming removed 6 bases from V and 3 bases from J, with 15 bases in between. The CDR3 nucleotides are TGTGCCAGCAGTTACCAAGCGAAGGGCTACAATGAGCAGTTCTTC. It yields the protein CASSYQAKGYNEQFF.

The rearrangement uses TRBV9 and TRBJ2-7, with D maybe TRBD1 (5 bases). The germline V and J ends were trimmed by 4 bases and 1 base, with 9 bases remaining between them. Germline values: CDR1 SGDLS, CDR2 YYNGEE. This CDR3 is built from 13 residues. CDR3 sequence: CASSPRQSYEQYF. As DNA, the CDR3 is TGTGCCAGCAGCCCCCGACAGTCCTACGAGCAGTACTTC.

This clone has just a few counts. Here the CDR3 reads CASSLSPVQPQHF. The DNA of the CDR3 is TGTGCCAGCAGTTTGTCCCCCGTTCAGCCCCAGCATTTT. V is TRBV27 and J is TRBJ1-5, with D unclear. CDR1 and CDR2 from the germline V gene are MNHEY and SMNVEV (reference sequence). V lost 3 bases, J lost 6 bases, and 9 bases lay in between. This CDR3 has 13 amino acids.

The chain's CDR3 is CASSPRQGAGGANVLTF. In DNA, the CDR3 is TGTGCCAGCAGCCCCAGACAGGGGGCAGGTGGGGCCAACGTCCTGACTTTC. The chain uses TRBV7-8 and TRBJ2-6; 10 nucleotides line up with TRBD1. Germline CDR1 is SGHVS and CDR2 is FQNEAQ. Trimming at V came to 5 bases and at J to 3 bases, leaving 7 bases not matched to a gene. The CDR3 extends over 17 amino acids.

This sequence joins TRBV5-1 and TRBJ1-2, with no clear D. The germline V gene encodes CDR1 SGHRS and CDR2 YFSETQ. V was shortened by 0 bases and J by 2 bases, with 14 bases between the two germline ends. The CDR3 spans 16 residues. For the CDR3, the DNA is TGCGCCAGCAGCTTGGAGGCCCTTCCGGGCAACTATGGCTACACCTTC. Its translation is CASSLEALPGNYGYTF.

The chain couples TRBV5-4 to TRBJ1-6; D remains unclear. The germline V gene encodes CDR1 SGHNT and CDR2 YYREEE (reference sequence). Trimming pared 5 bases from V and 3 bases from J, leaving 9 bases between. There are 14 residues in the CDR3. The CDR3 DNA follows: TGTGCCAGCAGTCGGAAAGACTATAATTCACCCCTCCACTTT. This encodes CASSRKDYNSPLHF.

Worth noting for this clone: One junction end does not reproduce the germline sequence, and a read error may be involved. The chain has TRBV7-7 and TRBJ2-3; D possibly corresponds to TRBD1 (6 bases). This CDR3 has 16 residues. The germline CDR1 and CDR2 sequences are SSHAT and FNYEAQ (reference sequence). The CDR3 DNA reads as TGTGCTAGCAGCCCGAGAGGACAGCGGAGCACAGATACGCAGTATTTT. Protein: CASSPRGQRSTDTQYF. Supplemented by reference TRBV7-7 and TRBJ2-3, the full variable domain reads GAGVSQSPRYKVTKRGQDVTLRCDPISSHATLYWYQQALGQGPEFLTYFNYEAQPDKSGLPSDRFSAERPEGSISTLTIQRTEQRDSAMYRCASSPRGQRSTDTQYFGPGTRLTVL.

The V gene is TRBV29-1, the J gene TRBJ1-1; D call uncertain. There are 12 residues in the CDR3. Germline CDR1 reads SQVTM; CDR2 reads ANQGSEA. Deletions cut 2 bases from V and 0 bases from J, with 4 bases between. This CDR3 is CSVERLNTEAFF. The CDR3 DNA follows: TGCAGCGTTGAAAGACTGAACACTGAAGCTTTCTTT.

V usage is TRBV21-1 and J usage is TRBJ2-7; the table gives TRBD1 as D, unverified against the DNA. TRBV21-1 constitutes a pseudogene. CDR3 size: 14 residues. The CDR3 sequence: CASSIPQVSYEQYF. Written as DNA, the CDR3 is TGTGCCAGCAGCATTCCCCAGGTCTCCTACGAGCAGTACTTC.

Turning to this clone: One end of the junction varies from germline; a read error may be responsible. The chain joins TRBV5-4 to TRBJ2-5, with D perhaps matching TRBD1 (5 bases). Germline loops: CDR1 SGHNT, CDR2 YYREEE (reference sequence). The CDR3 is 15 amino acids. In DNA form, the CDR3 reads TGCGCCAGCAGCCAAGAGGACACCGCGAAAGAGACCCAGTACTTC. Translating gives CASSQEDTAKETQYF.

On this clone itself: The junction does not match germline at one end; this may be a read error. The chain joins TRBV7-7 to TRBJ2-2; no clear D gene. The CDR3 length is 14 residues. CDR1 and CDR2 from the germline V gene are SSHAT and FNYEAQ (reference sequence). CDR3 amino acids: CASSLAGNTGELFF. In nucleotides, the CDR3 is TGTGCTAGCAGCTTAGCAGGGAACACCGGGGAGCTGTTTTTT.

The rearrangement joins TRBV19 to TRBJ2-7, with D uncertain. This CDR3 contains 11 residues. The germline CDR1 and CDR2 sequences are LNHDA and SQIVND (reference sequence). V shed 4 bases and J shed 6 bases, with 7 bases lying between them. CDR3 nucleotides: TGTGCCAGTAGTACCCTTGGCGAGCAGTACTTC. As protein: CASSTLGEQYF.

V is TRBV9 and J is TRBJ2-5, with 7 bases fitting TRBD2. The CDR3 covers 15 residues. Trimming at V came to 0 bases and at J to 1 base, leaving 3 bases not matched to a gene. The germline V gene encodes CDR1 SGDLS and CDR2 YYNGEE. The CDR3 DNA sequence: TGTGCCAGCAGCGTAGGGGGCGGGGGCCAAGAGACCCAGTACTTC. This encodes CASSVGGGGQETQYF.

The rearrangement links TRBV6-4 to TRBJ2-3; the D is unclear. Germline loops: CDR1 MRHNA, CDR2 SNTAGT. V was clipped by 6 bases and J by 2 bases, with 18 bases between them. This CDR3 spans 16 amino acids. CDR3 coding DNA: TGTGCCAGCAGGCCGGAAGGACGCAGATCCACAGATACGCAGTATTTT. As protein: CASRPEGRRSTDTQYF.

This clone occurred once. The chain links TRBV15 to TRBJ1-6; perhaps TRBD1 as D (5 bases). CDR1 is LNHNV, CDR2 YYDKDF, per germline (reference sequence). CDR3 size: 15 residues. V was trimmed by 5 bases and J by 3 bases, leaving 11 bases between them. CDR3 sequence (DNA): TGTGCCACCAGCGGCCGGGACGGCTATAATTCACCCCTCCACTTT. This gives the protein CATSGRDGYNSPLHF.

The V call is TRBV27, the J call TRBJ2-7; D might be TRBD1 or TRBD2, each matching 5 bases. CDR3 size: 14 residues. Germline CDR1 reads MNHEY; CDR2 reads SMNVEV (reference sequence). V was trimmed by 8 bases and J by 4 bases, leaving 18 bases between them. The CDR3, as DNA: TGTGCCAGCGCTGGGACCCAGGGACCGTACGAGCAGTACTTC. Its translation: CASAGTQGPYEQYF.

The chain recombines TRBV7-8 with TRBJ1-4; 7 bases agree with TRBD1. V shed 7 bases, J shed 4 bases, and the junction held 9 bases outside the gene matches. The CDR3 spans 15 residues. In germline, CDR1 is SGHVS, CDR2 FQNEAQ. CDR3 sequence: CASTRLQGINEKLFF. The CDR3 DNA is TGTGCCAGCACCCGATTACAGGGGATTAATGAAAAACTGTTTTTT.

As to this clone: At one of its ends the junction is not consistent with the germline gene, which may arise from a read error. The V gene is TRBV5-1, the J gene TRBJ2-7; 9 nucleotides agree with TRBD1. The CDR3 has 11 residues. Germline V gene data show CDR1 as SGHRS and CDR2 as YFSETQ. This CDR3 reads CASSTPGQGCF. CDR3 bases: TGCGCCAGCAGCACACCGGGACAGGGTTGTTTC. Together with reference TRBV5-1 and TRBJ2-7, the CDR3 gives the full variable domain: KAGVTQTPRYLIKTRGQQVTLSCSPISGHRSVSWYQQTPGQGLQFLFEYFSETQRNKGNFPGRFSGRQFSNSRSEMNVSTLELGDSALYLCASSTPGQGCFGPGTRLTVT.

V usage is TRBV30 and J usage is TRBJ1-1, with D maybe TRBD1 (6 bases). The V end lost 5 bases, the J end lost 6 bases, and 19 bases lay between the germline ends. Germline CDR1 reads GTSNPN; CDR2 reads SVGIG (reference sequence). The CDR3 spans 14 residues. CDR3 coding DNA: TGTGCCTGGGCAACGGGACACCTAAGTTCTGAAGCTTTCTTT. It specifies CAWATGHLSSEAFF.

The rearrangement joins TRBV2 to TRBJ2-7; 8 bases align to TRBD2. Looked up from germline, CDR1 is SNHLY and CDR2 is FYNNEI. The trim removed 6 bases at V and 0 bases at J, leaving 4 bases unmatched. CDR3 length equals 14 residues. DNA of the CDR3: TGTGCCAGCAGCCGGGGGGGCGGCTCCTACGAGCAGTACTTC. This encodes CASSRGGGSYEQYF.

The chain carries TRBV9 and TRBJ1-4; the D is unclear. CDR1 and CDR2 (germline): SGDLS, YYNGEE. Trimming stripped 0 bases from V and 11 bases from J, with 14 bases between. The CDR3 is 14 residues long. The CDR3 spells CASSVEPGAGKLFF. CDR3 coding DNA: TGTGCCAGCAGCGTAGAACCAGGTGCGGGGAAACTGTTTTTT.